Listed below are T cell receptor beta chains from one sample, sequenced in a study of tumour-infiltrating T cells in Burkitt lymphoma. Profiling relied on immunoSEQ multiplex PCR, and the TCRdb table lists in-frame clones only, not all of them. The sample records 11,000 to 15,000 clones, 30% being singletons. Sequencing used tumor tissue. Every receptor here comes from a human donor with diffuse large B-cell lymphoma. Both conserved end residues are part of each CDR3. The D gene is left open where the match is weak. The listing skips clone size in some rows; elsewhere it reads once, few, many or a size class.

D	J	size	V	CDR3	DNA
-	TRBJ2-1	medium-sized	TRBV4-2	CASSQWQINEQFF	TGTGCCAGCAGCCAATGGCAAATTAATGAGCAGTTCTTC
TRBD2	TRBJ2-7	-	TRBV29-1	CSVGGLAGPYEQYF	TGCAGCGTAGGGGGACTAGCGGGGCCCTACGAGCAGTACTTC
TRBD1	TRBJ2-5	-	TRBV14	CASSLRQGQETQYF	TGTGCCAGCAGCCTCCGACAGGGGCAAGAGACCCAGTACTTC
TRBD1	TRBJ2-2	-	TRBV5-6	CASSLAGTGGSGELFF	TGTGCCAGCAGCTTGGCGGGGACAGGGGGTTCCGGGGAGCTGTTTTTT
-	TRBJ2-1	-	TRBV18	CASSPASPAGYNEQFF	TGTGCCAGCTCACCCGCATCCCCGGCAGGGTACAATGAGCAGTTCTTC
-	TRBJ2-3	few	TRBV19	CASSYIPGQRTDTQYF	TGTGCCAGTAGCTATATTCCGGGACAACGCACAGATACGCAGTATTTT
TRBD1	TRBJ1-5	few	TRBV6-1	CASSKTGGQPQHF	TGTGCCAGCAGTAAGACAGGGGGTCAGCCCCAGCATTTT
-	TRBJ2-6	-	TRBV9	CASGKSPSSSGANVLTF	TGTGCCAGCGGAAAGTCGCCTTCCTCTTCTGGGGCCAACGTCCTGACTTTC
-	TRBJ2-5	once	TRBV7-9	CASSSGTSPREQYF	TGTGCCAGCAGCTCAGGGACCAGCCCCAGGGAGCAGTACTTC
TRBD2	TRBJ2-7	-	TRBV27	CASIPSGGTSSYEQYF	TGTGCCAGCATCCCAAGCGGGGGGACTAGCTCCTACGAGCAGTACTTC
-	TRBJ2-5	-	TRBV2	CASSARILETQYF	TGTGCCAGCAGTGCACGGATCCTGGAGACCCAGTACTTC
-	TRBJ2-2	-	TRBV5-4	CASSDLNTGELFF	TGTGCCAGCAGCGACTTGAACACCGGGGAGCTGTTTTTT
TRBD1	TRBJ2-5	few	TRBV7-6	CASSRRDRVGETQYF	TGTGCCAGCAGCCGGCGGGACAGGGTTGGGGAGACCCAGTACTTC
-	TRBJ1-1	-	TRBV27	CASFSGSWRMNTEAFF	TGTGCCAGCTTTTCCGGGAGCTGGAGGATGAACACTGAAGCTTTCTTT
-	TRBJ1-2	-	TRBV28	CASRDSQNYGYTF	TGTGCCAGCAGGGACAGTCAGAACTATGGCTACACCTTC
TRBD1	TRBJ1-4	few	TRBV29-1	CSVEESPGGKLFF	TGCAGCGTTGAAGAATCGCCAGGGGGTAAACTGTTTTTT
-	TRBJ2-1	-	TRBV10-3	CAISGVAESSYNEQFF	TGTGCCATCAGTGGAGTTGCAGAGAGCTCCTACAATGAGCAGTTCTTC
TRBD1	TRBJ1-1	-	TRBV9	CASSPGVKGGLNTEAFF	TGTGCCAGCAGCCCGGGGGTCAAAGGGGGCTTGAACACTGAAGCTTTCTTT
-	TRBJ2-2	few	TRBV6-5	CASSYSRVAGELFF	TGTGCCAGCAGTTACTCCAGGGTGGCCGGGGAGCTGTTTTTT
-	TRBJ1-2	-	TRBV14	CASSQSNYGYTF	TGTGCCAGCAGCCAAAGTAACTATGGCTACACCTTC
TRBD1	TRBJ1-2	-	TRBV6-1	CASSSGGLYGYTF	TGTGCCAGCAGTTCAGGGGGGCTCTATGGCTACACCTTC
TRBD2	TRBJ2-1	few	TRBV28	CASILELAGYNEQFF	TGTGCCAGCATTCTAGAACTAGCGGGCTACAATGAGCAGTTCTTC
-	TRBJ2-3	few	TRBV14	CASSQRLTSTDTQYF	TGTGCCAGCAGCCAACGGTTGACCAGCACAGATACGCAGTATTTT
TRBD1	TRBJ1-2	-	TRBV7-8	CASSEGQKNYGYTF	TGTGCCAGCAGCGAGGGACAGAAGAACTATGGCTACACCTTC
-	TRBJ1-1	-	TRBV15	CATSRDQGQAFF	TGTGCCACCAGCAGAGATCAGGGGCAGGCTTTCTTT
TRBD2	TRBJ2-2	-	TRBV29-1	CSAEGTSGRAGELFF	TGCAGCGCCGAGGGGACTAGCGGGAGGGCCGGGGAGCTGTTTTTT